Below, 21 T cell receptor beta chains from the same sample are listed, as sequenced in a study of blood T cell repertoires in COVID-19. The data were produced by immunoSEQ multiplex PCR, yet TCRdb's version contains in-frame clones alone and is incomplete. The sample carries 72,000 or so clones, roughly 80% recorded once. What was sequenced was peripheral blood. The receptors derive from a man in his sixties or seventies who had recovered from COVID-19.

The V and J genes are TRBV4-3 and TRBJ1-4, with 8 bases that match TRBD1. The V and J ends lost 1 base and 8 bases, in that order; junction bases with no gene match: 3. The germline CDR1 and CDR2 sequences are LGHNA and YSLEER. The CDR3 extends over 14 amino acids. CDR3 coding DNA: TGCGCCAGCAGCCAAGGGACAGGGTCGGAAAAACTGTTTTTT. Translated, it gives CASSQGTGSEKLFF.

The genes are TRBV6-1 and TRBJ1-5; no firm D call. V was cut by 2 bases and J by 3 bases, with 5 bases left in between. This CDR3 comprises 13 residues. Germline CDR1 is MNHNS and CDR2 is SASEGT. The CDR3 loop reads CASSEQINQPQHF. The DNA for the CDR3 is TGTGCCAGCAGTGAACAGATCAATCAGCCCCAGCATTTT.

This chain connects TRBV2 to TRBJ1-5; D gene unclear. Trimming left V 1 base short and J 0 bases short, with 7 bases between. Looked up from germline, CDR1 is SNHLY and CDR2 is FYNNEI. The CDR3 is made up of 15 amino acids. The CDR3 DNA follows: TGTGCCAGCAGTGAAGACAATTTTAGCAATCAGCCCCAGCATTTT. Encoded protein: CASSEDNFSNQPQHF. Combining the CDR3 with reference TRBV2 and TRBJ1-5 gives the whole variable domain EPEVTQTPSHQVTQMGQEVILRCVPISNHLYFYWYRQILGQKVEFLVSFYNNEISEKSEIFDDQFSVERPDGSNFTLKIRSTKLEDSAMYFCASSEDNFSNQPQHFGDGTRLSIL.

This rearrangement joins TRBV5-6 to TRBJ2-5; maybe TRBD2 (7 bases). V was cut by 4 bases and J by 5 bases, with 18 bases left in between. The CDR3 is made up of 15 amino acids. Germline V gene data show CDR1 as SGHDT and CDR2 as YYEEEE. The CDR3 is CASSPPGGREETQYF. CDR3 sequence (DNA): TGTGCCAGCAGCCCCCCGGGGGGCAGGGAGGAGACCCAGTACTTC.

The chain links TRBV19 to TRBJ2-2; the match to TRBD1 covers 10 bases. This CDR3 is 14 amino acids long. Germline values: CDR1 LNHDA, CDR2 SQIVND (reference sequence). V lost 7 bases to trimming and J lost 7 bases; unmatched junction nucleotides: 6. The CDR3 DNA reads as TGTGCCAGTACCATCGGACAGGGGGGCGGGGAGCTGTTTTTT. Translation: CASTIGQGGGELFF.

This sequence joins TRBV19 and TRBJ2-1; no reliable D call. V was clipped by 1 base and J by 7 bases, with 8 bases between them. Germline V gene sequence: CDR1 LNHDA, CDR2 SQIVND (reference sequence). This CDR3 is built from 13 residues. The CDR3 nucleotides read TGTGCCAGTAGTATAGGCGGCTGGAATGAGCAGTTCTTC. Translated, it gives CASSIGGWNEQFF.

The genes are TRBV4-2 and TRBJ2-1; 8 bases map to TRBD2. The CDR3 totals 17 residues. Germline V CDR1 and CDR2: LGHNA, YNFKEQ. Trimming at V came to 1 base and at J to 6 bases, leaving 11 bases not matched to a gene. The CDR3 loop reads CASSQGLLADNSNEQFF. As DNA, the CDR3 is TGTGCCAGCAGCCAAGGCTTACTAGCGGATAACTCCAATGAGCAGTTCTTC.

This clone was recorded once. The chain links TRBV5-1 to TRBJ2-7; D perhaps matches TRBD2 (6 bases). Germline loops: CDR1 SGHRS, CDR2 YFSETQ. This CDR3 region has 16 residues. V was shortened by 0 bases and J by 0 bases, with 13 bases between the two germline ends. The CDR3 sequence: CASSLVLGGSSYEQYF. Here the CDR3 DNA reads TGCGCCAGCAGCTTGGTACTTGGAGGGAGCTCCTACGAGCAGTACTTC.

This clone was seen only a few times. The genes are TRBV3-1 (or the pseudogene TRBV3-2) and TRBJ2-7; 7 bases fit TRBD2. This CDR3 spans 11 amino acids. Germline loops: CDR1 LGHDT, CDR2 YNNKEL (reference sequence). The J segment lost 6 bases and the V segment lost 4 bases, leaving 0 bases of the junction unmatched. The CDR3 loop is CASSLAGEQYF. Here the CDR3 DNA reads TGTGCCAGCAGCCTAGCGGGCGAGCAGTACTTC.

The chain is built from TRBV6-5 and TRBJ2-7, with 9 bases matching TRBD1. This CDR3 contains 13 residues. V gave up 6 bases and J gave up 6 bases; unmatched junction bases: 6. CDR1 and CDR2 (germline): MNHEY, SVGAGI. CDR3 coding DNA: TGTGCCAGCAGGAGGACAGGGGCTGTCGAGCAGTACTTC. Protein sequence: CASRRTGAVEQYF.

This chain uses TRBV6-5 with TRBJ1-6, with 8 bases matching TRBD1. The CDR3 loop spans 14 amino acids. Germline CDR1 MNHEY, CDR2 SVGAGI. With V trimmed by 8 bases and J by 7 bases, 7 bases remained unmatched. CDR3 in amino acids: CASGWQGANSPLHF. The CDR3, as DNA: TGTGCCAGCGGTTGGCAGGGGGCGAATTCACCCCTCCACTTT.

The chain links TRBV9 to TRBJ2-5; tentatively, D is TRBD2 (6 bases). The germline gives CDR1 SGDLS, CDR2 YYNGEE. The CDR3 extends over 14 amino acids. With 6 bases removed from V and 5 bases from J, the gap between germline ends came to 17 bases. For the CDR3, the DNA is TGTGCCAGCAACCGAGGAGGGATGATGGAGACCCAGTACTTC. This codes for CASNRGGMMETQYF. Drawing the rest from reference TRBV9 and TRBJ2-5, the complete variable domain is DSGVTQTPKHLITATGQRVTLRCSPRSGDLSVYWYQQSLDQGLQFLIQYYNGEERAKGNILERFSAQQFPDLHSELNLSSLELGDSALYFCASNRGGMMETQYFGPGTRLLVL.

This clone was observed a single time. The chain combines TRBV7-2 with TRBJ2-7; D possibly corresponds to TRBD2 (6 bases). The germline V gene encodes CDR1 SGHTA and CDR2 FQGNSA. Between the trimmed V and J ends, which lost 7 bases and 3 bases, there was a span of 13 bases. The CDR3 has 13 amino acids. CDR3 DNA: TGTGCCAGCACCCCAGAGGGAGGCTACGAGCAGTACTTC. Protein product: CASTPEGGYEQYF.

This rearrangement joins TRBV7-2 to TRBJ1-2; TRBD1 matches 7 bases. With V trimmed by 4 bases and J by 3 bases, 8 bases remained unmatched. The CDR3 has 15 residues. Germline V CDR1 and CDR2: SGHTA, FQGNSA. The CDR3 DNA reads as TGTGCCAGCAGCTCGAACAGGGGTCAGGACTATGGCTACACCTTC. Its protein is CASSSNRGQDYGYTF. Together with reference TRBV7-2 and TRBJ1-2, the CDR3 gives the full variable domain: GAGVSQSPSNKVTEKGKDVELRCDPISGHTALYWYRQSLGQGLEFLIYFQGNSAPDKSGLPSDRFSAERTGGSVSTLTIQRTQQEDSAVYLCASSSNRGQDYGYTFGSGTRLTVV.

This chain links TRBV13 with TRBJ2-1; 7 nucleotides match TRBD2. With V trimmed by 3 bases and J by 7 bases, 3 bases remained unmatched. Germline values: CDR1 PRHDT, CDR2 FYEKMQ (reference sequence). The CDR3 is 13 amino acids. The CDR3 region has the DNA TGTGCCAGCAGCTTTGGGCGGGAGAATGAGCAGTTCTTC. This codes for CASSFGRENEQFF. Complete variable domain (other parts from reference TRBV13 and TRBJ2-1): AAGVIQSPRHLIKEKRETATLKCYPIPRHDTVYWYQQGPGQDPQFLISFYEKMQSDKGSIPDRFSAQQFSDYHSELNMSSLELGDSALYFCASSFGRENEQFFGPGTRLTVL.

The chain joins TRBV6-6 to TRBJ1-4, with 8 bases lining up with TRBD1. J lost 4 bases, V lost 7 bases, and 11 bases had no gene match. This CDR3 spans 16 amino acids. CDR1 and CDR2 from the germline V gene are MNHNY and SVGAGI (reference sequence). DNA of the CDR3: TGTGCCAGCAACACGCACCAGACAGGGGATAATGAAAAACTGTTTTTT. As protein: CASNTHQTGDNEKLFF.

The chain couples TRBV6-5 to TRBJ1-1; D is unclear. This CDR3 has 14 amino acids. Trimming removed 0 bases at V and 1 base at J, with 6 bases between. The germline CDR1 and CDR2 sequences are MNHEY and SVGAGI. The CDR3: CASSYSQANTEAFF. The CDR3 nucleotides read TGTGCCAGCAGTTACTCGCAAGCGAACACTGAAGCTTTCTTT.

The J gene is TRBJ2-1, the V gene TRBV12-3 or TRBV12-4; 7 bases are shared with TRBD2. V lost 7 bases and J lost 8; bases outside the gene matches: 8. The CDR3 consists of 13 residues. The CDR3 region has the DNA TGTGCCAGCAATGCGGGAGAACCGGATGAGCAGTTCTTC. Protein: CASNAGEPDEQFF.

The chain joins TRBV19 to TRBJ1-4; a possible D gene is TRBD1 (6 bases). CDR3 length: 14 amino acids. Germline V lookup: CDR1 LNHDA, CDR2 SQIVND (reference sequence). With 4 bases removed from V and 7 bases from J, the gap between germline ends came to 13 bases. For the CDR3, the DNA is TGTGCCAGTAGTAAACAGGGTGACCGTGAAAAACTGTTTTTT. Protein product: CASSKQGDREKLFF. Filled out from reference TRBV19 and TRBJ1-4, the complete variable domain reads DGGITQSPKYLFRKEGQNVTLSCEQNLNHDAMYWYRQDPGQGLRLIYYSQIVNDFQKGDIAEGYSVSREKKESFPLTVTSAQKNPTAFYLCASSKQGDREKLFFGSGTQLSVL.

The V gene is TRBV28, the J gene TRBJ1-2, with 11 bases identical to TRBD1. The junction had 8 bases not matched to a gene; V was cut back by 5 bases and J by 9 bases. Germline CDR1 is MDHEN and CDR2 is SYDVKM. The CDR3 is made up of 14 amino acids. Here the CDR3 reads CASSTRDRGMRYTF. CDR3 bases: TGTGCCAGCAGTACCCGGGACAGGGGGATGCGCTACACCTTC.

This clone was detected once. The V gene is TRBV5-1, the J gene TRBJ2-1, with TRBD1 matching 8 bases. Germline V gene sequence: CDR1 SGHRS, CDR2 YFSETQ. J gave up 7 bases and V 0 bases, and 9 bases lay outside the gene matches. This CDR3 spans 16 amino acids. CDR3 in amino acids: CASSLAPGQAGNEQFF. As DNA, the CDR3 is TGCGCCAGCAGCTTGGCCCCGGGACAGGCGGGGAATGAGCAGTTCTTC.